These 5 T cell receptor beta chains came from one sample sequenced in a study of Graves' ophthalmopathy and Graves' hyperthyroidism. Beta-chain TCR CDR3 regions were amplified from RNA transcripts. RT-PCR was first run with HTBI primers, then multiplex PCR in a second round. TCRdb redid the calling of the multiplex PCR reads with MiXCR, one entry per CDR3 protein. The table records 500,000 to 800,000 distinct CDR3 sequences, more than 40% of them present only once. Sequenced material: peripheral blood. The receptors derive from an adult man with Graves' ophthalmopathy.

The table lists this clonotype with many counts. The rearrangement links TRBV7-9 to TRBJ2-6, with TRBD2 as a possible D gene (6 bases). There are 19 residues in the CDR3. Per germline, CDR1 SEHNR and CDR2 FQNEAQ (reference sequence). Trimming took off 5 bases at V and 3 bases at J, with 23 bases between the two ends. CDR3 loop: CASSRKLRDSHGGANVLTF. CDR3 DNA: TGTGCCAGCAGCCGCAAACTCCGGGACTCACACGGTGGGGCCAACGTCCTGACTTTC.

The chain combines TRBV11-1 with TRBJ2-1, with D possibly being TRBD2 (6 bases). The CDR3 covers 15 residues. The V end was cut by 0 bases, the J end by 6 bases, with 12 bases between. The germline V gene has CDR1 SGHAT and CDR2 FQDESV (reference sequence). DNA of the CDR3: TGTGCCAGCAGCTTAGCACGGGGGTACGGCAATGAGCAGTTCTTC. It translates to CASSLARGYGNEQFF.

The CDR3 nucleotides read TGCAGCGTTGATGGGACGGAGTCGTATGGCTACACCATATATTTT. This encodes CSVDGTESYGYTIYF. The rearrangement links TRBV29-1 to TRBJ1-3; D is possibly TRBD1 (5 bases). Looked up from germline, CDR1 is SQVTM and CDR2 is ANQGSEA. The ends were cut back, 3 bases at V and 8 bases at J, with 20 bases in the middle. The CDR3 length is 15 residues.

V usage is TRBV5-1 and J usage is TRBJ2-2; D perhaps matches TRBD1 (5 bases). The CDR3 has 16 residues. Germline loops: CDR1 SGHRS, CDR2 YFSETQ. V was trimmed by 4 bases and J by 1 base, leaving 14 bases between them. CDR3 protein: CASSEILRENTGELFF. The CDR3 DNA reads as TGCGCCAGCAGCGAAATACTCAGGGAGAACACCGGGGAGCTGTTTTTT.

This clonotype was detected many times. In nucleotides, the CDR3 is TGTGCCAGCAGCTCGAGAGCAGGGGGGTTGAACACTGAAGCTTTCTTT. Residues: CASSSRAGGLNTEAFF. The genes are TRBV7-8 and TRBJ1-1, with 7 bases lining up with TRBD1. Germline values: CDR1 SGHVS, CDR2 FQNEAQ. CDR3 length: 16 residues. V was clipped by 4 bases and J by 0 bases; unmatched bases: 8.